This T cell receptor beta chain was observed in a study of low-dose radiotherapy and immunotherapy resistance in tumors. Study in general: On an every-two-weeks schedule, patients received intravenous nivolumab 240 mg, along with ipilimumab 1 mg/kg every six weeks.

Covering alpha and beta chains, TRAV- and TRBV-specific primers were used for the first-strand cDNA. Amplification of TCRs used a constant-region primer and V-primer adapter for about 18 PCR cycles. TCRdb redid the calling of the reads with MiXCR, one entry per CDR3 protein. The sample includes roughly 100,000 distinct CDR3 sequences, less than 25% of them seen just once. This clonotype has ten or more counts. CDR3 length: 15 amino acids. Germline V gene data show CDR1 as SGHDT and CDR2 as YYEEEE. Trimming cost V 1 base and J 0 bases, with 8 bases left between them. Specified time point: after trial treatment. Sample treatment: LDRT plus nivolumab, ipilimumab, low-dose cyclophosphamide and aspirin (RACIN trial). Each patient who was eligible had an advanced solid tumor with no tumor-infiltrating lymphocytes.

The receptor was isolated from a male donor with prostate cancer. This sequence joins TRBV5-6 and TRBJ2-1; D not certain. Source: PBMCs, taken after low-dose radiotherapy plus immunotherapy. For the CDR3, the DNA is TGTGCCAGCAGCTTGTTTAGGGCCTCCTACAATGAGCAGTTCTTC. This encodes CASSLFRASYNEQFF.